These T cell receptor beta chains were read from a single sample in a study of cytomegalovirus exposure and HLA in healthy donors. Sequencing was performed with immunoSEQ multiplex PCR; in TCRdb, only in-frame clones are kept and a portion is missing. The top ten hold roughly 2.3% of the sample, which has tens of thousands of clones, about 81% seen once. The sequenced sample consisted of PBMCs. These receptors came from a woman in her fifties or sixties in good health and CMV-seronegative. Each CDR3 is given with its conserved first and last residue. Only part of the rows carry a size: once, few, many, or a class if the clone is expanded.

size	J	V	CDR3
NA	TRBJ1-1	TRBV1	CTSSQGPAGPFF
NA	TRBJ2-1	TRBV2	CASRQGNNEQFF
NA	TRBJ1-1	TRBV5-4	CASSLAGLYRGRGVEAFF
NA	TRBJ1-6	TRBV6-6	CASSFPQPGSPLHF
few	TRBJ1-3	TRBV9	CASSGSSGNTIYF
NA	TRBJ2-6	TRBV2	CASRLTGITSPFSGANVLTF
NA	TRBJ2-7	TRBV5-4	CASSWDGSSYEQYF
few	TRBJ1-4	TRBV15	CATSSLGQGLEKLFF
few	TRBJ1-2	TRBV25-1	CASSETGRAWSGGYTF
NA	TRBJ1-5	TRBV11-2	CASSLERGTGQPQHF
once	TRBJ2-1	TRBV6-5	CASSYSQGALNNEQFF
once	TRBJ2-2	TRBV18	CASSPRTGGVDTGELFF
NA	TRBJ1-5	TRBV6-1	CASSDGTGAQPQHF
NA	TRBJ2-2	TRBV5-1	CASSLYPGATGELFF
NA	TRBJ1-1	TRBV10-3	CAISWDSMNTEAFF
NA	TRBJ1-6	TRBV9	CASSVEMGQGNSPLHF
NA	TRBJ2-2	TRBV27	CASSFRTGELFF
NA	TRBJ1-2	TRBV18	CASFQPTGGSYGYTF
NA	TRBJ1-1	TRBV10-3	CAITPQTNTEAFF
NA	TRBJ2-2	TRBV29-1	CSVFGGRVSGSGELFF
NA	TRBJ2-7	TRBV19	CASTSGQGASYEQYF
NA	TRBJ1-1	TRBV7-2	CASSLMGQGNTEAFF
NA	TRBJ2-1	TRBV6-6	CASSPLLRGGPNEQFF
NA	TRBJ2-2	TRBV6-1	CASSEAPDRGPGELFF
NA	TRBJ2-2	TRBV6-1	CASSVWDNHANTGELFF
NA	TRBJ1-4	TRBV6-5	CASSPRGTNEKLFF
NA	TRBJ2-1	TRBV29-1	CSVGGTSVDRARFF
once	TRBJ1-2	TRBV27	CASTPGQGRYGYTF
NA	TRBJ2-1	TRBV5-6	CASSWPTSGGYNEQFF
NA	TRBJ2-3	TRBV9	CASSVIVGGGTDTQYF
once	TRBJ2-5	TRBV7-7	CASSFALSQETQYF
NA	TRBJ1-1	TRBV5-6	CASSSPSRIEAFF
NA	TRBJ2-1	TRBV25-1	CASSEEGGGSYNEQFF
NA	TRBJ1-5	TRBV19	CASSIDIHGPQHF
NA	TRBJ2-1	TRBV6-4	CASSVTGSSYNEQFF
NA	TRBJ1-2	TRBV18	CASSPITGTANNGYTF